The 23 T cell receptor beta chains reported below all come from one sample, sequenced in a study of beta chain features in type 1 diabetes. Study outcomes and limitations: Across all four CD4+ subsets, people with type 1 diabetes showed modestly shorter TCRB CDR3s.

For these receptors, no antigen is known. Reverse transcribing all isolated RNA meant expressed TCRB transcripts were sequenced. Libraries were prepared by immunoSEQ multiplex PCR; TCRdb keeps only in-frame clonotypes and omits some of them. The table lists 100,000 to 150,000 clones, around 9% of them singletons. Sequenced sample: central memory CD4+ T cells from blood. The source of these receptors is a man younger than 45 with type 1 diabetes.

V is TRBV5-1 and J is TRBJ1-1; D is unresolved. The V end lost 2 bases, the J end lost 0 bases, and 8 bases lay between the germline ends. The germline CDR1 and CDR2 sequences are SGHRS and YFSETQ. The CDR3 extends over 14 amino acids. The CDR3 is CASSLSGMNTEAFF. CDR3 coding DNA: TGCGCCAGCAGCTTATCGGGGATGAACACTGAAGCTTTCTTT.

This clone has more than one count but fewer than ten. The chain carries TRBV28 and TRBJ2-1; D is ambiguous. Between the trimmed V and J ends, which lost 2 bases and 6 bases, there was a span of 14 bases. There are 15 residues in the CDR3. In germline, CDR1 is MDHEN, CDR2 SYDVKM. Here the CDR3 DNA reads TGTGCCAGCAGTTTAAACAGATGGATGGGCAATGAGCAGTTCTTC. Translating gives CASSLNRWMGNEQFF.

This sequence joins TRBV4-2 and TRBJ2-1; D is undetermined. Germline V gene sequence: CDR1 LGHNA, CDR2 YNFKEQ. The CDR3 has 15 amino acids. V was cut by 4 bases and J by 0 bases, with 10 bases left in between. The CDR3 nucleotides are TGTGCCAGCAGCCTTCCCCGCAGCTCCTACAATGAGCAGTTCTTC. Its protein is CASSLPRSSYNEQFF.

This clone was seen a few times. The chain combines TRBV6-6 with TRBJ2-3; 7 positions match TRBD1. Germline lookup yields CDR1 MNHNY and CDR2 SVGAGI (reference sequence). The length of the CDR3 is 14 residues. The ends lost 5 bases at V and 4 bases at J; junction bases unmatched: 6. CDR3 sequence (DNA): TGTGCCAGCAGTCACACAGGGGTCCCAGATACGCAGTATTTT. Translated: CASSHTGVPDTQYF.

In its sample, this clone was seen a few times. The chain combines TRBV18 with TRBJ1-1; D ambiguous. The CDR3 runs to 13 residues. Trimming cost V 2 bases and J 4 bases, with 8 bases left between them. Germline values: CDR1 KGHSH, CDR2 LQKENI. CDR3: CASSPTPGTEAFF. The CDR3 bases are TGTGCCAGCTCACCAACACCGGGCACTGAAGCTTTCTTT.

This clone was picked up a small number of times. The chain has TRBV20-1 and TRBJ2-1; unclear D gene. The CDR3 length is 11 residues. Trimming took 6 bases from V and 3 from J, leaving 6 bases between them. The V gene's germline CDR1 is DFQATT and CDR2 SNEGSKA (reference sequence). CDR3 sequence: CSAEHYNEQFF. CDR3 nucleotide sequence: TGCAGTGCCGAGCACTACAATGAGCAGTTCTTC.

The V and J genes are TRBV5-1 and TRBJ2-7; D remains ambiguous. V was clipped by 3 bases and J by 3 bases, with 13 bases between them. Per germline, CDR1 SGHRS and CDR2 YFSETQ. This CDR3 has 14 residues. CDR3 residues: CASSWSAVSYEQYF. In DNA, the CDR3 is TGCGCCAGCAGCTGGAGCGCAGTTAGCTACGAGCAGTACTTC.

The chain uses TRBV18 and TRBJ1-2; a weak D match, TRBD1 (5 bases). CDR1 and CDR2 (germline): KGHSH, LQKENI. V dropped 1 base and J dropped 5 bases, with 8 bases sitting between them. The CDR3 covers 13 residues. The CDR3 DNA is TGTGCCAGCTCACCACAGACAGAGTATGGCTACACCTTC. Its protein is CASSPQTEYGYTF.

This clone was observed a few times. The CDR3 sequence: CASSSVDQPQHF. The CDR3 DNA follows: TGTGCCAGCAGCTCAGTGGATCAGCCCCAGCATTTT. This rearrangement joins TRBV28 to TRBJ1-5; D unclear. The CDR3 sequence is 12 residues long. V lost 6 bases and J 5 bases, leaving 8 bases between the germline ends. Germline CDR1 is MDHEN and CDR2 is SYDVKM.

This clone was counted many times. J is TRBJ2-3 and V is TRBV5-6, with a weak D call TRBD1 (7 bases). The CDR3 runs to 16 residues. From germline, CDR1 is SGHDT and CDR2 YYEEEE. V was cut by 0 bases and J by 5 bases, with 16 bases left in between. The DNA of the CDR3 is TGTGCCAGCAGCTTGGCAGGGGGGTTAGCCCTAGATACGCAGTATTTT. Its protein product is CASSLAGGLALDTQYF.

There are a few counts of this clone. V is TRBV28 and J is TRBJ1-5; no reliable D call. The CDR3 consists of 12 residues. Germline CDR1 is MDHEN and CDR2 is SYDVKM. V lost 9 bases and J 15 bases, leaving 21 bases between the germline ends. This CDR3 is CASTAMAHHRHF. The CDR3 nucleotides are TGTGCCAGTACCGCCATGGCACACCACAGGCATTTT.

The sample holds a few counts of this clone. This rearrangement joins TRBV15 to TRBJ2-1; 8 nucleotides match TRBD1. Germline V lookup: CDR1 LNHNV, CDR2 YYDKDF (reference sequence). V lost 2 bases and J lost 5; bases outside the gene matches: 11. The length of the CDR3 is 17 residues. The CDR3 bases are TGTGCCACCAGCAGAAATCTAGGGGACAGGATAAACAATGAGCAGTTCTTC. This gives the protein CATSRNLGDRINNEQFF.

There are a few counts of this clone. V gene TRBV28 combines with J gene TRBJ2-7; 7 bases line up with TRBD2. J gave up 2 bases and V 3 bases, and 1 base lay outside the gene matches. Germline V CDR1 and CDR2: MDHEN, SYDVKM. This CDR3 has 13 residues. CDR3 bases: TGTGCCAGCAGTTTCGCGGGGGCCTACGAGCAGTACTTC. Translated, it gives CASSFAGAYEQYF.

The chain uses TRBV6-6 and TRBJ2-5; 8 bases match TRBD1. Trimming took 6 bases from V and 4 from J; bases not matched to a gene: 10. Germline V gene data show CDR1 as MNHNY and CDR2 as SVGAGI (reference sequence). The CDR3 loop spans 15 amino acids. CDR3 coding DNA: TGTGCCAGCAGGCCTACAGGGGGGCTTCGAGAGACCCAGTACTTC. Translation gives CASRPTGGLRETQYF.

The chain is built from TRBV5-6 and TRBJ2-5; 8 nucleotides agree with TRBD2. The V segment lost 4 bases and the J segment 4 bases; nucleotides outside the gene matches: 6. The CDR3 totals 14 residues. The germline V gene encodes CDR1 SGHDT and CDR2 YYEEEE. The CDR3 loop is CASSQLAGGETQYF. DNA of the CDR3: TGTGCCAGCAGCCAACTTGCGGGGGGAGAGACCCAGTACTTC.

The chain recombines TRBV9 with TRBJ2-7, with TRBD1 identical over 7 bases. After removal of 3 bases from V and 2 bases from J, the junction contained 5 bases not matched to a gene. The V gene's germline CDR1 is SGDLS and CDR2 YYNGEE. The CDR3 sequence is 14 residues long. CDR3 coding DNA: TGTGCCAGCAGCGGCCGGGACAGCGCCTACGAGCAGTACTTC. It encodes CASSGRDSAYEQYF.

This clone was detected a few times. The chain has TRBV5-1 and TRBJ2-1, with 7 bases fitting TRBD1. Germline V gene data show CDR1 as SGHRS and CDR2 as YFSETQ. The junction had 6 bases not matched to a gene; V was cut back by 5 bases and J by 1 base. The CDR3 totals 15 residues. The CDR3 protein is CASSAGGQSYNEQFF. CDR3 coding DNA: TGCGCCAGCAGTGCAGGGGGTCAATCCTACAATGAGCAGTTCTTC.

V gene TRBV4-3 combines with J gene TRBJ1-1; TRBD1 agrees at 7 bases. The V and J ends lost 0 bases and 4 bases, in that order; junction bases with no gene match: 2. The CDR3 length is 14 residues. CDR1 and CDR2 (germline): LGHNA, YSLEER. The CDR3 reads CASSQETGSTEAFF. In DNA form, the CDR3 reads TGCGCCAGCAGCCAAGAGACAGGGAGCACTGAAGCTTTCTTT.

The chain is built from TRBV7-2 and TRBJ2-5; 7 bases align to TRBD2. Germline loops: CDR1 SGHTA, CDR2 FQGNSA. J lost 7 bases, V lost 5 bases, and 13 bases had no gene match. CDR3 length: 15 residues. CDR3 residues: CASSGTGRTGGTQYF. CDR3 nucleotide sequence: TGTGCCAGCAGCGGCACGGGACGCACGGGGGGGACCCAGTACTTC. The variable domain in full, completed from reference TRBV7-2 and TRBJ2-5, reads GAGVSQSPSNKVTEKGKDVELRCDPISGHTALYWYRQSLGQGLEFLIYFQGNSAPDKSGLPSDRFSAERTGGSVSTLTIQRTQQEDSAVYLCASSGTGRTGGTQYFGPGTRLLVL.

The rearrangement links TRBV7-8 to TRBJ1-6, with D tentatively TRBD1 (5 bases). With 5 bases removed from V and 3 bases from J, the gap between germline ends came to 11 bases. The CDR3 is 15 amino acids. CDR1 is SGHVS and CDR2 is FQNEAQ in the germline V gene. Written as DNA, the CDR3 is TGTGCCAGCAGCCGCCGGGACTTCTATAATTCACCCCTCCACTTT. This gives the protein CASSRRDFYNSPLHF.

In this sample, this clone turned up a few times. The genes are TRBV7-2 and TRBJ2-7; a possible D gene is TRBD1 (5 bases). The V gene's germline CDR1 is SGHTA and CDR2 FQGNSA. The CDR3 spans 14 residues. The V and J ends lost 1 base and 4 bases respectively, with 11 bases between them. This CDR3 is CASSLVGAGYEQYF. As DNA, the CDR3 is TGTGCCAGCAGCTTAGTTGGGGCCGGTTACGAGCAGTACTTC.

The rearrangement joins TRBV19 to TRBJ1-6; 9 bases are a match to TRBD1. Looked up from germline, CDR1 is LNHDA and CDR2 is SQIVND (reference sequence). The CDR3 covers 15 residues. V lost 5 bases to trimming and J lost 7 bases; unmatched junction nucleotides: 6. CDR3: CASSFYRGRNSPLHF. CDR3 in DNA: TGTGCCAGTAGTTTCTACAGGGGGCGAAATTCACCCCTCCACTTT. Looking up the rest from reference TRBV19 and TRBJ1-6 gives the full variable domain: DGGITQSPKYLFRKEGQNVTLSCEQNLNHDAMYWYRQDPGQGLRLIYYSQIVNDFQKGDIAEGYSVSREKKESFPLTVTSAQKNPTAFYLCASSFYRGRNSPLHFGNGTRLTVT.

The chain couples TRBV4-2 to TRBJ1-2; a possible D gene is TRBD1 (5 bases). The CDR3 is 15 amino acids. The V end was cut by 0 bases, the J end by 7 bases, with 15 bases between. The germline CDR1 and CDR2 sequences are LGHNA and YNFKEQ. CDR3 amino acids: CASSQEEGAGTGYTF. The CDR3 DNA reads as TGTGCCAGCAGCCAAGAGGAAGGGGCAGGAACTGGCTACACCTTC.